The source of this T cell receptor beta chain is a study of T cell clones after liver transplantation. With 3 bases clipped from V and 8 bases from J, the junction kept 9 bases outside the gene matches. The germline gives CDR1 SGHAT, CDR2 FQDESV (reference sequence). The CDR3 contains 15 residues. Clones were sequenced by immunoSEQ multiplex PCR, and TCRdb holds only the in-frame ones, with some missing. The sample shows nearly 55,000 clones, around 85% of them seen only once. This TCR came from a human donor who received a liver transplant. Sequencing was performed on CD4+ T cells from blood, taken before liver transplant. The J gene is TRBJ2-1, the V gene TRBV11-1; 8 bases are a match to TRBD2. The CDR3 here is CASSFLLAGLDEQFF. Here the CDR3 DNA reads TGTGCCAGCAGCTTTCTGTTAGCGGGACTTGATGAGCAGTTCTTC.